A single sample is the source of the 20 T cell receptor beta chains below, sequenced in a study of blood T cell repertoires in COVID-19. The repertoire was sequenced with immunoSEQ multiplex PCR; TCRdb's copy has only in-frame clones and lacks some. The top ten clones hold 1.1% of a sample with 380,000 or so clones, more than 65% of them seen once. Material: peripheral blood. All receptors derive from a human donor with acute or convalescent COVID-19. The donor label of this sample is uncertain.

In its sample, this clone was seen once. This chain uses TRBV7-8 with TRBJ2-2; 7 bases line up with TRBD1. The germline gives CDR1 SGHVS, CDR2 FQNEAQ. After removal of 4 bases from V and 0 bases from J, the junction contained 11 bases not matched to a gene. CDR3 length: 18 residues. CDR3 DNA: TGTGCCAGCAGCTCGGGACAGACCTGGTCAACGAACACCGGGGAGCTGTTTTTT. Translated, it gives CASSSGQTWSTNTGELFF.

This clone was detected once. The chain has TRBV29-1 and TRBJ1-2; possibly TRBD1 for D (5 bases). V lost 0 bases and J 2 bases, leaving 7 bases between the germline ends. CDR1 SQVTM and CDR2 ANQGSEA come from the germline V gene. This CDR3 is 13 amino acids long. CDR3 region: CSVEDRGNYGYTF. Here the CDR3 DNA reads TGCAGCGTTGAAGATCGGGGGAACTATGGCTACACCTTC.

The chain uses TRBV19 and TRBJ2-3, with D possibly TRBD1 on 5 matching bases. This CDR3 has 17 residues. Looked up from germline, CDR1 is LNHDA and CDR2 is SQIVND (reference sequence). Trimming took off 4 bases at V and 2 bases at J, with 19 bases between the two ends. The CDR3 region has the DNA TGTGCCAGTAGTACTCCGACAGCCCTAAAATCCACAGATACGCAGTATTTT. This gives the protein CASSTPTALKSTDTQYF. The whole variable domain, filled in from reference TRBV19 and TRBJ2-3, reads DGGITQSPKYLFRKEGQNVTLSCEQNLNHDAMYWYRQDPGQGLRLIYYSQIVNDFQKGDIAEGYSVSREKKESFPLTVTSAQKNPTAFYLCASSTPTALKSTDTQYFGPGTRLTVL.

The V call is TRBV19, the J call TRBJ2-1, with a possible D match to TRBD1 (6 bases). This CDR3 is 15 amino acids long. CDR1 and CDR2 from the germline V gene are LNHDA and SQIVND (reference sequence). V was shortened by 8 bases and J by 3 bases, with 17 bases between the two germline ends. CDR3 region: CASSTFEGVYNEQFF. The CDR3 DNA follows: TGTGCCAGTTCGACGTTCGAGGGGGTCTACAATGAGCAGTTCTTC.

The chain combines TRBV6-5 with TRBJ1-4; TRBD1 agrees at 8 bases. Germline values: CDR1 MNHEY, CDR2 SVGAGI. Trimming cost V 7 bases and J 3 bases; bases outside gene matches: 7. The CDR3 length is 15 residues. The CDR3 protein is CASTDRGMANEKLFF. CDR3 nucleotide sequence: TGTGCCAGCACCGACAGGGGAATGGCTAATGAAAAACTGTTTTTT.

The gene calls are TRBV18 and TRBJ2-7, with D unresolved. Germline V gene data show CDR1 as KGHSH and CDR2 as LQKENI. This CDR3 comprises 15 residues. V lost 0 bases and J 0 bases, leaving 9 bases between the germline ends. CDR3 protein: CASSPPGSGSYEQYF. CDR3 DNA sequence: TGTGCCAGCTCACCACCTGGCAGTGGCTCCTACGAGCAGTACTTC.

The chain joins TRBV11-2 to TRBJ2-2; 7 bases match TRBD2. The CDR3 spans 13 residues. V lost 3 bases, J lost 6 bases, and 1 base stayed unmatched. The germline V gene encodes CDR1 SGHAT and CDR2 FQNNGV. For the CDR3, the DNA is TGTGCCAGCAGCTTTACTAGCGCCGGGGAGCTGTTTTTT. Amino acids: CASSFTSAGELFF.

The chain combines TRBV28 with TRBJ1-5, with no clear D. The CDR3 totals 15 residues. The ends were cut back, 4 bases at V and 4 bases at J, with 14 bases in the middle. Germline loops: CDR1 MDHEN, CDR2 SYDVKM. The CDR3 protein is CASSYSGGSNQPQHF. Here the CDR3 DNA reads TGTGCCAGCAGTTACTCGGGAGGCTCTAATCAGCCCCAGCATTTT.

A word on this clone: The sample has other DNA sequences that encode this CDR3 too. J is TRBJ1-5 and V is TRBV7-8; D unclear. Trimming pared 5 bases from V and 3 bases from J, leaving 11 bases between. The CDR3 is made up of 14 amino acids. Germline CDR1 SGHVS, CDR2 FQNEAQ. CDR3 nucleotides: TGTGCCAGCAGCCGAGTGAGGGACAATCAGCCCCAGCATTTT. Translated: CASSRVRDNQPQHF.

The chain uses TRBV11-2 and TRBJ1-6, with 10 bases identical to TRBD1. Germline V gives CDR1 SGHAT, CDR2 FQNNGV. The CDR3 length is 15 residues. V was clipped by 5 bases and J by 10 bases; unmatched bases: 8. In nucleotides, the CDR3 is TGTGCCAGCAGCCTCCGGGGGACAGGGGAATCACCCCTCCACTTT. This gives the protein CASSLRGTGESPLHF.

The rearrangement links TRBV10-1 to TRBJ2-1, with 8 bases identical to TRBD2. The germline gives CDR1 WNHNN, CDR2 SYGVQD (reference sequence). Unmatched junction bases numbered 8, after V lost 2 bases and J lost 5 bases. The CDR3 is 16 residues long. The CDR3, as DNA: TGCGCCAGCAGTGAGGTGTTAGCGGGACCTAACAATGAGCAGTTCTTC. This encodes CASSEVLAGPNNEQFF.

The rearrangement uses TRBV6-5 and TRBJ1-5; TRBD1 is a possible D gene (5 bases). This CDR3 has 14 residues. Germline V gene lookup returns CDR1 MNHEY and CDR2 SVGAGI. The V end lost 10 bases, the J end lost 0 bases, and 13 bases lay between the germline ends. CDR3: CATRGLNSNQPQHF. The CDR3 DNA sequence: TGTGCCACTCGGGGGTTAAATAGCAATCAGCCCCAGCATTTT.

This chain uses TRBV19 with TRBJ2-3; perhaps TRBD2 as D (6 bases). This CDR3 is built from 16 residues. Trimming removed 1 base at V and 0 bases at J, with 11 bases between. Germline lookup yields CDR1 LNHDA and CDR2 SQIVND (reference sequence). CDR3 DNA: TGTGCCAGTAGTATAGGGGGAGGATCTAGCACAGATACGCAGTATTTT. Amino acids: CASSIGGGSSTDTQYF.

This clone showed up just once. The rearrangement joins TRBV29-1 to TRBJ1-2, with 9 bases lining up with TRBD1. The CDR3 extends over 15 amino acids. With 3 bases clipped from V and 3 bases from J, the junction kept 8 bases outside the gene matches. CDR1 and CDR2 (germline): SQVTM, ANQGSEA. The CDR3 coding sequence is TGCAGCGTTGACCTCGACAGGGGGTTAGACTATGGCTACACCTTC. Its protein is CSVDLDRGLDYGYTF.

The chain combines TRBV6-5 with TRBJ2-7; TRBD2 aligns across 13 bases. The length of the CDR3 is 15 residues. The V segment lost 6 bases and the J segment 6 bases; nucleotides outside the gene matches: 8. The germline gives CDR1 MNHEY, CDR2 SVGAGI. The CDR3 nucleotides are TGTGCCAGCAGCGGGACTAGCGGGATTGGGGGCGAGCAGTACTTC. Its protein product is CASSGTSGIGGEQYF.

For this clone: The same CDR3 can be traced to other DNA sequences in this sample. The CDR3 loop reads CASSQDSGQETQYF. The DNA of the CDR3 is TGTGCCAGCAGCCAAGATTCAGGGCAAGAGACCCAGTACTTC. V and J are TRBV3-1 (or the pseudogene TRBV3-2) and TRBJ2-5; possible D gene TRBD1, 5 bases. The ends were cut back, 0 bases at V and 2 bases at J, with 7 bases in the middle. This CDR3 contains 14 residues. The germline V gene has CDR1 LGHDT and CDR2 YNNKEL (reference sequence).

The chain joins TRBV2 to TRBJ1-1; D is perhaps TRBD1 (6 bases). V lost 7 bases and J 6 bases, leaving 15 bases between the germline ends. Per germline, CDR1 SNHLY and CDR2 FYNNEI. This CDR3 contains 13 residues. The CDR3 DNA reads as TGTGCCAGCATTTTACAGGGAAGGTCTGAAGCTTTCTTT. Its protein is CASILQGRSEAFF.

The chain recombines TRBV19 with TRBJ2-7; 9 nucleotides match TRBD2. Germline assignment: CDR1 LNHDA and CDR2 SQIVND (reference sequence). The CDR3 extends over 15 amino acids. V lost 4 bases, J lost 1 base, and 5 bases stayed unmatched. Written as DNA, the CDR3 is TGTGCCAGTAGTAAAAAGCGGGAGGAATCCTACGAGCAGTACTTC. Translation: CASSKKREESYEQYF.

The chain has TRBV7-2 and TRBJ2-2, with D possibly matching TRBD1 (5 bases). The V end lost 5 bases, the J end lost 7 bases, and 11 bases lay between the germline ends. The CDR3 is 13 residues long. Per germline, CDR1 SGHTA and CDR2 FQGNSA. CDR3 in DNA: TGTGCCAGCAGCCGACCAGGGTTCGGGGAGCTGTTTTTT. Residues: CASSRPGFGELFF.

The chain joins TRBV7-7 to TRBJ2-7; 8 bases are a match to TRBD1. Per germline, CDR1 SSHAT and CDR2 FNYEAQ (reference sequence). The CDR3 is made up of 14 amino acids. Germline trimming cut 1 base from V and 6 bases from J; bases unmatched to any gene: 5. Written as DNA, the CDR3 is TGTGCCAGCAGCTTAGTCCCAGGGGGCACCGAGCAGTACTTC. As protein: CASSLVPGGTEQYF. Filled out from reference TRBV7-7 and TRBJ2-7, the complete variable domain reads GAGVSQSPRYKVTKRGQDVTLRCDPISSHATLYWYQQALGQGPEFLTYFNYEAQPDKSGLPSDRFSAERPEGSISTLTIQRTEQRDSAMYRCASSLVPGGTEQYFGPGTRLTVT.